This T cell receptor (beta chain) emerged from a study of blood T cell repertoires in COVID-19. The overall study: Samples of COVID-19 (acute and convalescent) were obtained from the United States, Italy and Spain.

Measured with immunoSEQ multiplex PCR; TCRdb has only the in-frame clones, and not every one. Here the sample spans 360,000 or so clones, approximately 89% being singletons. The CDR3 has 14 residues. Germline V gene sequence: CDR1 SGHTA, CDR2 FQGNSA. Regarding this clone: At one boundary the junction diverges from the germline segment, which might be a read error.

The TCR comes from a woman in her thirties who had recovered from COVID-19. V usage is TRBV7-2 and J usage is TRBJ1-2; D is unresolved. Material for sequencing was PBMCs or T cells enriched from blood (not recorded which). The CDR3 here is CASSLDPGPRPWLF. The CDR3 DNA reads TGTGCCAGCAGCTTAGACCCAGGCCCAAGGCCTTGGCTGTTC. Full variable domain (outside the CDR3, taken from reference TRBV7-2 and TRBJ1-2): GAGVSQSPSNKVTEKGKDVELRCDPISGHTALYWYRQSLGQGLEFLIYFQGNSAPDKSGLPSDRFSAERTGGSVSTLTIQRTQQEDSAVYLCASSLDPGPRPWLFGSGTRLTVV.